Included here is one TCR beta chain sequence, with context. Its antigen is as yet unknown. This entry comes from a study of identical twins. Whole-study findings and limits: There was more out-of-frame TCR alpha sharing in monozygotic twins than models estimated.

From the 5' RACE reads, TCRdb called clonotypes with MiXCR, one entry per CDR3 protein. The sample contains hundreds of thousands of distinct CDR3 sequences, 5.5% to 7.5% of which appear only once. The origin of this receptor is a man younger than 35 in good health. The material sequenced was naive T cells sorted from blood.

The CDR3 spells CASSPLRGTKNIQYF. CDR3 nucleotide sequence: TGTGCCAGCAGTCCTCTTAGGGGAACCAAAAACATTCAGTACTTC. J is TRBJ2-4 and V is TRBV12-3 or TRBV12-4; tentative D call: TRBD1 (5 bases). Trimming stripped 5 bases from V and 2 bases from J, with 13 bases between. CDR3 length: 15 residues.